The source of this T cell receptor (beta chain) is a study of tumor-infiltrating lymphocytes in primary liver carcinoma. Overall study: Patients included men and women of 30 to 69 years.

Total RNA and DNA came together from approximately 20-30 mg of bulk tissue without cell sorting. Infection with HBV was chronic in patients; they were treatment-naive. This CDR3 region has 12 residues. CDR1 and CDR2 (germline): SGHDN, FVKESK. Remarks on this clonotype: Since no conserved phenylalanine or tryptophan closes the CDR3, a read error is the likely cause.

Reverse transcription of approximately 0.55 ug total RNA with a constant-region primer produced TCR beta cDNA. Three-round nested multiplex PCR performed with slightly modified ARM-PCR produced the TCR beta libraries. Rounds one and two of PCR, each of roughly 10 cycles, were primed with TRBV1-TRBV30 forward primers and a C-beta reverse primer. TCRdb analysed the multiplex PCR reads with MiXCR anew, one entry per CDR3 protein. The sample consists of under 90,000 distinct CDR3 sequences, around 70% of them appearing once. The chain recombines TRBV14 with TRBJ2-1, with unresolved D. The sample consisted of liver tumor tissue from sampling region 1. Subset meaning: tumor region T1, superior pole. The sequence was collected from a man aged 40-50 years with primary liver carcinoma and hepatitis B virus infection. CDR3 sequence (DNA): TGTGCCAGCAGCCGGTTCTACGATGAGCAGTTCCTC. It specifies CASSRFYDEQFL.